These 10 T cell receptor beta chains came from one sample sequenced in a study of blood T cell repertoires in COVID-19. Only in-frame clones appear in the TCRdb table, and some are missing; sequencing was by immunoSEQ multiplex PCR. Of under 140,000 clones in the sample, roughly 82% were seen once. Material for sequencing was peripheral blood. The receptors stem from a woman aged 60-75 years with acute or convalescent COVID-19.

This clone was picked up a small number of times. The CDR3 is CASSLNVAGGSSNEQFF. The DNA for the CDR3 is TGTGCCAGCAGCTTAAACGTAGCGGGGGGCTCGAGTAATGAGCAGTTCTTC. This rearrangement joins TRBV11-2 to TRBJ2-1; 10 bases are a match to TRBD2. This CDR3 is 17 amino acids long. The germline V gene has CDR1 SGHAT and CDR2 FQNNGV. J lost 7 bases, V lost 2 bases, and 11 bases had no gene match.

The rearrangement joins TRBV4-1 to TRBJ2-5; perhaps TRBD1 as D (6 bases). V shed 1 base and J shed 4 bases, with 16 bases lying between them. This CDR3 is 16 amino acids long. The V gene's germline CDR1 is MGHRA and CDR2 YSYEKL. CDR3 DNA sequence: TGCGCCAGCAGCCAAGGGGCGGTGGGCAGGGGAGAGACCCAGTACTTC. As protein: CASSQGAVGRGETQYF.

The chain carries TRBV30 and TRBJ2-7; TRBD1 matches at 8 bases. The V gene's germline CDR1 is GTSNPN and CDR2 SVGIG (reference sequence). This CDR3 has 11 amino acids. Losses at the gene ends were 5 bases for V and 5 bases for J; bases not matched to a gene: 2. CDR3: CAWSTGDEQYF. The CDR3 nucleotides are TGTGCCTGGTCGACAGGGGACGAGCAGTACTTC.

The CDR3 loop is CASSLTGQPDTQYF. In DNA form, the CDR3 reads TGTGCCAGCAGCTTAACGGGACAGCCAGATACGCAGTATTTT. V gene TRBV7-3 combines with J gene TRBJ2-3; 7 bases align to TRBD1. Trimming removed 0 bases from V and 4 bases from J; junction bases left unmatched: 1. The CDR3 totals 14 residues. Per germline, CDR1 SGHTA and CDR2 FQGTGA. Full variable domain (missing parts from reference TRBV7-3 and TRBJ2-3): GAGVSQTPSNKVTEKGKYVELRCDPISGHTALYWYRQSLGQGPEFLIYFQGTGAADDSGLPNDRFFAVRPEGSVSTLKIQRTERGDSAVYLCASSLTGQPDTQYFGPGTRLTVL.

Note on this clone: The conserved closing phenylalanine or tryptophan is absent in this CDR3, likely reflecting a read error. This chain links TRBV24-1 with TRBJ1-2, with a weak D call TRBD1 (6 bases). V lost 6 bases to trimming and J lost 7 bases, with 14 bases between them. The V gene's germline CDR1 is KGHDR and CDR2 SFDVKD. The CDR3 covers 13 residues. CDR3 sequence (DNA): TGTGCCACCAGTACACTGGGGGCGATTGGCTACACCTTG. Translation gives CATSTLGAIGYTL.

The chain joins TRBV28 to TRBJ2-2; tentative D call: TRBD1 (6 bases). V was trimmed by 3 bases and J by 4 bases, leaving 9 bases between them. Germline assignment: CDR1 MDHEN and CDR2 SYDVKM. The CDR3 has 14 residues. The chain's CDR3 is CASSFRGGTGELFF. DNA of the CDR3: TGTGCCAGCAGTTTTAGAGGGGGCACCGGGGAGCTGTTTTTT.

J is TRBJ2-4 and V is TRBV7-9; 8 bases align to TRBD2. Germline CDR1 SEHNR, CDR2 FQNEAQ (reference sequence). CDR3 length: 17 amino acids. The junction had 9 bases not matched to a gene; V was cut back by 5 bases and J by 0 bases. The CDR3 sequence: CASSPPGAGGAKNIQYF. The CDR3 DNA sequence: TGTGCCAGCAGCCCACCCGGGGCGGGGGGAGCCAAAAACATTCAGTACTTC.

Here the CDR3 DNA reads TGTGCCAGTAGTATCTCGAGGGGGATTCCGGGCGCTGAAGCTTTCTTT. Protein sequence: CASSISRGIPGAEAFF. The V and J genes are TRBV19 and TRBJ1-1; the D gene is possibly TRBD1 (6 bases). The CDR3 contains 16 residues. Germline CDR1 LNHDA, CDR2 SQIVND (reference sequence). V was pared by 3 bases and J by 6 bases, with 20 bases between.

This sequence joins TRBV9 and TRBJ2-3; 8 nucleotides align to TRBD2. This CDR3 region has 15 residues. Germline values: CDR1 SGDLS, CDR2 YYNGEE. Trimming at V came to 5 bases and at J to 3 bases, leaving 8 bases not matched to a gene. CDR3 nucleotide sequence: TGTGCCAGCAGACCCGGGGGGGCGGGGACAGATACGCAGTATTTT. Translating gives CASRPGGAGTDTQYF.

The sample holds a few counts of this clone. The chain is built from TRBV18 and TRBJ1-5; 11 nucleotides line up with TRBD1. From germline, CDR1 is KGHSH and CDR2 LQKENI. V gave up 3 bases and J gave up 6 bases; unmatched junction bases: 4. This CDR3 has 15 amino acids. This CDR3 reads CASSPGQGGAQPQHF. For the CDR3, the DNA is TGTGCCAGCTCACCGGGACAGGGGGGGGCTCAGCCCCAGCATTTT.